These T cell receptor beta chains were read from a single sample in a study of siplizumab effects on memory and regulatory T cells. TCRdb keeps only in-frame clones here, not all; method: immunoSEQ multiplex PCR. The profile covers approximately 100,000 clones, with 85% to 95% appearing a single time and roughly 1.3% taken by the ten largest. Material for sequencing was non-Treg CD4+ T cells sorted from blood. The receptor source for this set is a human donor in good health. The CDR3 runs from the conserved cysteine through the conserved F or W. Each record gives: D gene, J gene, V gene, clone size, CDR3 DNA, CDR3 protein. D genes are given only for firm matches. Expanded clones get a size class; other rows say once, few or many, or leave the size out.

D gene: .
J gene: TRBJ2-2
V gene: TRBV5-6
clone size: .
CDR3 DNA: TGTGCCAGCAGCTTAACAGGGCCCGGGGAGCTGTTTTTT
CDR3 protein: CASSLTGPGELFF

D gene: .
J gene: TRBJ2-7
V gene: TRBV28
clone size: .
CDR3 DNA: TGTGCCAGCAGCTATGCAAGGACAGTACGGGAGCAGTACTTC
CDR3 protein: CASSYARTVREQYF

D gene: .
J gene: TRBJ1-5
V gene: TRBV28
clone size: .
CDR3 DNA: TGTGCCAGCAGTTTGGTCTTGAATCAGCCCCAGCATTTT
CDR3 protein: CASSLVLNQPQHF

D gene: TRBD1
J gene: TRBJ1-4
V gene: TRBV25-1
clone size: .
CDR3 DNA: TGTGCCAGCATATGGACAGGGGGATCGATAACTAATGAAAAACTGTTTTTT
CDR3 protein: CASIWTGGSITNEKLFF

D gene: .
J gene: TRBJ1-1
V gene: TRBV4-1
clone size: .
CDR3 DNA: TGCGCCAGCAGCCAGCAAGGATGGCCAAACTCTTTCTTT
CDR3 protein: CASSQQGWPNSFF

D gene: .
J gene: TRBJ1-2
V gene: TRBV10-3
clone size: .
CDR3 DNA: TGTGCCATCAGTGAGTCGGTGGACTATGGCTACACCTTC
CDR3 protein: CAISESVDYGYTF

D gene: .
J gene: TRBJ1-1
V gene: TRBV20-1
clone size: few
CDR3 DNA: TGCAGTGCTAGAGATCCCCCTGAAGCTTTCTTT
CDR3 protein: CSARDPPEAFF

D gene: .
J gene: TRBJ1-2
V gene: TRBV11-2
clone size: .
CDR3 DNA: TGTGCCAGCAGCTTAGGCCCGACGAATGGCTACACCTTC
CDR3 protein: CASSLGPTNGYTF

D gene: .
J gene: TRBJ2-2
V gene: TRBV19
clone size: .
CDR3 DNA: TGTGCCAGTAGTATGGCGGGACAGACGAACACCGGGGAGCTGTTTTTT
CDR3 protein: CASSMAGQTNTGELFF

D gene: .
J gene: TRBJ2-3
V gene: TRBV14
clone size: .
CDR3 DNA: TGTGCCAGCAGCCAAGTCCGGGGTTTCACAGATACGCAGTATTTT
CDR3 protein: CASSQVRGFTDTQYF

D gene: .
J gene: TRBJ2-5
V gene: TRBV5-1
clone size: .
CDR3 DNA: TGCGCCAGCAGCTTGGAATCCATTCAAGAGACCCAGTACTTC
CDR3 protein: CASSLESIQETQYF

D gene: .
J gene: TRBJ2-1
V gene: TRBV11-2
clone size: .
CDR3 DNA: TGTGCCAGCAGCTTAATTCAGGTGGGACTCTTAAACAATGAGCAGTTCTTC
CDR3 protein: CASSLIQVGLLNNEQFF

D gene: TRBD1
J gene: TRBJ2-1
V gene: TRBV14
clone size: .
CDR3 DNA: TGTGCCAGCAGCCCACGCGCCGGGCGACAGGGGGTCTTTTACAATGAGCAGTTCTTC
CDR3 protein: CASSPRAGRQGVFYNEQFF

D gene: .
J gene: TRBJ2-1
V gene: TRBV4-2
clone size: .
CDR3 DNA: TGTGCCAGCAGCCAAGGGGGGCGGGTCTCCTACAATGAGCAGTTCTTC
CDR3 protein: CASSQGGRVSYNEQFF

D gene: .
J gene: TRBJ1-2
V gene: TRBV7-9
clone size: .
CDR3 DNA: TGTGCCAGCAGCTTCCTACAGAACTATGGCTACACCTTC
CDR3 protein: CASSFLQNYGYTF

D gene: .
J gene: TRBJ1-6
V gene: TRBV2
clone size: .
CDR3 DNA: TGTGCCAGCAGTGAACGGACAGCTTATAATTCACCCCTCCACTTT
CDR3 protein: CASSERTAYNSPLHF

D gene: TRBD1
J gene: TRBJ1-4
V gene: TRBV28
clone size: .
CDR3 DNA: TGTGCCAGCAGCCGGGACAGCGCAACTAATGAAAAACTGTTTTTT
CDR3 protein: CASSRDSATNEKLFF